Listed here are 6 T cell receptor beta chains from one sample, sequenced in a study of T cells after yellow fever vaccination. TCRdb recomputed calls from the 5' RACE reads with MiXCR, one row per CDR3 protein. The sample lists 250,000 to 400,000 distinct CDR3 sequences; about 4% were seen once. The sample consisted of PBMCs, taken 5 days after the yellow fever booster vaccination. The receptors originated from a man aged 18-30 years who received the YFV17D yellow fever vaccine.

The chain employs TRBV21-1 and TRBJ1-3; TRBD1 is the table's D call and was not checked against the DNA. TRBV21-1 is tagged as a pseudogene. The CDR3 extends over 18 amino acids. CDR3 protein: CASSKPGQCGSGGNTIYF. DNA of the CDR3: TGTGCCAGCAGCAAGCCGGGACAGTGTGGGTCGGGTGGAAACACCATATATTTT.

The chain combines TRBV5-1 with TRBJ2-1, with TRBD2 identical over 13 bases. Per germline, CDR1 SGHRS and CDR2 YFSETQ. The CDR3 has 16 residues. V was clipped by 4 bases and J by 7 bases; unmatched bases: 8. The CDR3 bases are TGCGCCAGCAGCAAGGGACTAGCGGGGCATGGGAATGAGCAGTTCTTC. Protein sequence: CASSKGLAGHGNEQFF.

This clonotype was counted a few times. The chain is built from TRBV11-1 and TRBJ2-2, with unresolved D. Germline CDR1 reads SGHAT; CDR2 reads FQDESV (reference sequence). The CDR3 totals 13 residues. Trimming shortened V by 4 bases and J by 6 bases, and 9 bases separated the two germline ends. CDR3 DNA: TGTGCCAGCAGCTCACGAGAGCCCGGGGAGCTGTTTTTT. Translated: CASSSREPGELFF. Full variable domain (outside the CDR3, taken from reference TRBV11-1 and TRBJ2-2): EAEVAQSPRYKITEKSQAVAFWCDPISGHATLYWYRQILGQGPELLVQFQDESVVDDSQLPKDRFSAERLKGVDSTLKIQPAELGDSAMYLCASSSREPGELFFGEGSRLTVL.

The V and J genes are TRBV12-3 or TRBV12-4 and TRBJ2-5, with TRBD2 matching 14 bases. V lost 8 bases, J lost 9 bases, and 23 bases stayed unmatched. This CDR3 is built from 19 residues. CDR3 bases: TGTGCCAGCCGAAAGGACCGGGGACTAGCGGGGGCGTCGCGTGACTCCCAGTACTTC. Encoded protein: CASRKDRGLAGASRDSQYF.

In this sample, this clonotype turned up a few times. The chain carries TRBV4-1 and TRBJ2-1; maybe TRBD2 (5 bases). CDR1 MGHRA and CDR2 YSYEKL come from the germline V gene. This CDR3 comprises 14 residues. Trimming stripped 1 base from V and 8 bases from J, with 12 bases between. The CDR3 DNA is TGCGCCAGCAGCCAAGTTCCGGGGTACCATGAGCAGTTCTTC. This encodes CASSQVPGYHEQFF.

There are many counts of this clonotype. The chain joins TRBV2 to TRBJ1-1; perhaps TRBD1 as D (5 bases). The V end was cut by 6 bases, the J end by 7 bases, with 9 bases between. This CDR3 is built from 11 residues. In germline, CDR1 is SNHLY, CDR2 FYNNEI. Here the CDR3 DNA reads TGTGCCAGCAGGGCAGGGCTTGAAGCTTTCTTT. Its protein is CASRAGLEAFF.